This T cell receptor (beta chain) derives from a study of cytomegalovirus exposure and HLA in healthy donors. Broader study findings: Cytomegalovirus association was assigned to approximately 160 TCR beta chains.

Germline loops: CDR1 MNHEY, CDR2 SMNVEV (reference sequence). V lost 5 bases, J lost 3 bases, and 7 bases stayed unmatched. There are 16 residues in the CDR3. Notes on this clone: No antigen is known for it.

Profiled with immunoSEQ multiplex PCR; TCRdb holds only in-frame clones, not every one. The sample gives approximately 120,000 clones, around 94% of which show up once; roughly 1.3% is in the top ten. Specimen: PBMCs. This chain links TRBV27 with TRBJ2-1, with TRBD2 matching over 10 bases. The sequence derives from a young woman in good health and CMV-seronegative. The CDR3 sequence: CASSPTASGGYNEQFF. The CDR3 region has the DNA TGTGCCAGCAGTCCGACCGCTAGCGGGGGCTACAATGAGCAGTTCTTC.